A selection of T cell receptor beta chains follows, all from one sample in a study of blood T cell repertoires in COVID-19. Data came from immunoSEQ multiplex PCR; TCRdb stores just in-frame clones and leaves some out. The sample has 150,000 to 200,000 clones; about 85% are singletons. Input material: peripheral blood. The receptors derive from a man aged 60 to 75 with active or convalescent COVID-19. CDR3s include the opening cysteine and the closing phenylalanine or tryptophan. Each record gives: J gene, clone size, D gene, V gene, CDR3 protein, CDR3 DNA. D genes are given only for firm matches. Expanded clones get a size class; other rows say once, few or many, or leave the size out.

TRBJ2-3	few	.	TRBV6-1	CASSEVGGSTDTQYF	TGTGCCAGCAGTGAAGTTGGGGGGAGCACAGATACGCAGTATTTT
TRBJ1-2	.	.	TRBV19	CASSDYGHGYTF	TGTGCCAGTAGCGATTACGGTCATGGCTACACCTTC
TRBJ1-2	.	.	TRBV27	CASKQGANYGYTF	TGTGCCAGCAAACAGGGAGCTAACTATGGCTACACCTTC
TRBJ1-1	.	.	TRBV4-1	CARSQLFLGGEAFF	TGCGCCCGCAGCCAACTCTTCCTCGGCGGTGAAGCTTTCTTT
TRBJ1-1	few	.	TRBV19	CASSITRGEAFF	TGTGCCAGTAGTATCACTCGGGGTGAAGCTTTCTTT
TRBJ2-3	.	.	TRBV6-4	CASSDSKTQNTQYF	TGTGCCAGCAGTGACTCGAAAACTCAAAATACGCAGTATTTT
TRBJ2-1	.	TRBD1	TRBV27	CASRGMDRLPYNEQFF	TGTGCCAGCAGGGGGATGGACAGGTTACCCTACAATGAGCAGTTCTTC
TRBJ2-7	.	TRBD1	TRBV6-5	CASSYSLTGNYEQYF	TGTGCCAGCAGTTACTCGTTGACAGGGAACTACGAGCAGTACTTC
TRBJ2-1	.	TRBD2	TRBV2	CASTHDGTSDNEQFF	TGTGCCAGCACCCACGACGGGACTAGTGACAATGAGCAGTTCTTC
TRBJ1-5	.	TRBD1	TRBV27	CASKRIGGYSNQPQHF	TGTGCCAGCAAACGAATAGGGGGCTATAGCAATCAGCCCCAGCATTTT
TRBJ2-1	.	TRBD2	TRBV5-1	CASSLPGLAGGNSYNEQFF	TGCGCCAGCAGCTTGCCGGGACTAGCGGGGGGGAATTCCTACAATGAGCAGTTCTTC
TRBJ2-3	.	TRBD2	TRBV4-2	CASSPKTSGGSTDTQYF	TGTGCCAGCAGCCCCAAAACTAGCGGGGGTAGCACAGATACGCAGTATTTT
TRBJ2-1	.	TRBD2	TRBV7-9	CASSFPSGVEQFF	TGTGCCAGCAGCTTTCCTAGCGGGGTAGAGCAGTTCTTC
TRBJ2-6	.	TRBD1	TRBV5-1	CASSLGTGRSGANVLTF	TGCGCCAGCAGCTTGGGGACAGGGAGGTCCGGGGCCAACGTCCTGACTTTC
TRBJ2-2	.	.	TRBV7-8	CASSQNEGRAGELFF	TGTGCCAGCAGCCAGAATGAGGGTAGGGCCGGGGAGCTGTTTTTT
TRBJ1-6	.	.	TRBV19	CASSTVPGGVRNSPLHF	TGTGCCAGTAGTACCGTTCCCGGGGGGGTCCGGAATTCACCCCTCCACTTT
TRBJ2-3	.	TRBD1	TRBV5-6	CASSFEPGQGTDTQYF	TGTGCCAGCAGCTTCGAACCGGGACAGGGAACAGATACGCAGTATTTT
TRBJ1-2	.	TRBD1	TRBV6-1	CASSDSGGYGYTF	TGTGCCAGCAGTGATTCAGGGGGGTATGGCTACACCTTC
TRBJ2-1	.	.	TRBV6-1	CASSERAGSYNEQFF	TGTGCCAGCAGTGAAAGGGCGGGCTCCTACAATGAGCAGTTCTTC
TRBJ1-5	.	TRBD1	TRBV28	CASSFINRGSNQPQHF	TGTGCCAGCAGTTTCATAAACAGGGGTTCCAATCAGCCCCAGCATTTT
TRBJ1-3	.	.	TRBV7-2	CASSRTGGGGNTIYF	TGTGCCAGCAGTCGGACGGGGGGTGGTGGAAACACCATATATTTT
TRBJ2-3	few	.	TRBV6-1	CASSEQSIPGADTQYF	TGTGCCAGCAGTGAACAGTCGATCCCTGGGGCGGATACGCAGTATTTT
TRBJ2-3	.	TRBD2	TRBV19	CASSRLAGGPDTQYF	TGTGCCAGTAGTCGCCTAGCGGGGGGCCCAGATACGCAGTATTTT
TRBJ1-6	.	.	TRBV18	CASSPSGGPGISPLHF	TGTGCCAGCTCACCAAGCGGAGGGCCCGGGATCTCACCCCTCCACTTT
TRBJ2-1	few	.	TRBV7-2	CASSQGHLSYNEQFF	TGTGCCAGCAGCCAGGGACACCTCTCCTACAATGAGCAGTTCTTC
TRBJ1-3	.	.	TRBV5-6	CASSFLMAGNTIYF	TGTGCCAGCAGCTTTCTAATGGCTGGAAACACCATATATTTT
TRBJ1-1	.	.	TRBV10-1	CASSDGSTGNTEAFF	TGCGCCAGCAGTGACGGTTCGACTGGCAACACTGAAGCTTTCTTT
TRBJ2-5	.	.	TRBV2	CASNYEETQYF	TGTGCCAGCAACTACGAAGAGACCCAGTACTTC
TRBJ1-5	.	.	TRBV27	CASSLQGNQPQHF	TGTGCCAGCAGTTTACAGGGAAACCAGCCCCAGCATTTT
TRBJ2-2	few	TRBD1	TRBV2	CASRETGVTGELFF	TGTGCCAGCAGAGAGACAGGGGTCACCGGGGAGCTGTTTTTT
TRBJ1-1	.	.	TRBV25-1	CASSPVGARGTEAFF	TGTGCCAGCAGCCCTGTTGGGGCGAGGGGGACTGAAGCTTTCTTT
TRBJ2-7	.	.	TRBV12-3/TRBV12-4	CASSLVRGEQYF	TGTGCCAGCAGTTTAGTCCGGGGAGAGCAGTACTTC
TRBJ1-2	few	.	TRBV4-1	CASSQIPGAPPTF	TGCGCCAGCAGCCAAATCCCTGGGGCTCCCCCCACCTTC
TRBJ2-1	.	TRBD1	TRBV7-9	CASSLKGASSYNEQFF	TGTGCCAGCAGCTTAAAGGGGGCGTCCTCCTACAATGAGCAGTTCTTC
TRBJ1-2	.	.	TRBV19	CASSTLGYGYTF	TGTGCCAGTAGTACCCTCGGGTATGGCTACACCTTC
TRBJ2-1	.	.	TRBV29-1	CSADIYNEQFF	TGCAGCGCCGACATTTACAATGAGCAGTTCTTC
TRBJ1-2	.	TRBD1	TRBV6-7	CASSYSGQAWVWGYTF	TGTGCCAGCAGTTACTCCGGACAGGCTTGGGTGTGGGGCTACACCTTC
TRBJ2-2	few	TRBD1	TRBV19	CASSTGTAYNTGELFF	TGTGCCAGTAGTACCGGGACAGCCTACAACACCGGGGAGCTGTTTTTT
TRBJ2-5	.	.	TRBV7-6	CASSLSSGALETQYF	TGTGCCAGCAGCTTATCCAGCGGAGCCCTGGAGACCCAGTACTTC
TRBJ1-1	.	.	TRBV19	CASSILNTEAFF	TGTGCCAGTAGTATCTTGAACACTGAAGCTTTCTTT
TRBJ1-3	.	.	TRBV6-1	CASSEAPRAGNTIYF	TGTGCCAGCAGTGAAGCACCCAGGGCTGGAAACACCATATATTTT
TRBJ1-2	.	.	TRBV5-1	CASSLSGSYTF	TGCGCCAGCAGCTTGAGCGGAAGCTACACCTTC
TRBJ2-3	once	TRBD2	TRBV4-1	CASSQGLYSGGADTQYF	TGCGCCAGCAGCCAAGGCCTGTATAGCGGGGGGGCAGATACGCAGTATTTT
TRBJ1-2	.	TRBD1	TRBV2	CASNVRGTNYGYTF	TGTGCCAGCAACGTCAGGGGGACTAACTATGGCTACACCTTC
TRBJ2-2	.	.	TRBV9	CASSVDPGGLTGELFF	TGTGCCAGCAGCGTAGATCCAGGGGGGCTGACCGGGGAGCTGTTTTTT
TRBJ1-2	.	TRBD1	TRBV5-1	CASSLAVGQGARRRYGYTF	TGCGCCAGCAGCTTGGCCGTTGGACAGGGGGCGAGGCGGCGCTATGGCTACACCTTC
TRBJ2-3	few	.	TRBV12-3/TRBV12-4	CASTLAGDTQYF	TGTGCCAGCACCCTGGCCGGGGATACGCAGTATTTT
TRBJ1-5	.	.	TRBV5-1	CASTRTGNSNQPQHF	TGCGCCAGCACCCGGACGGGGAATAGCAATCAGCCCCAGCATTTT
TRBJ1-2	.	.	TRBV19	CASSPPFQNLYYGYTF	TGTGCCAGTAGTCCGCCGTTTCAGAATCTGTACTATGGCTACACCTTC
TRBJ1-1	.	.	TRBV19	CASSKLPGIEAFF	TGTGCCAGTAGCAAATTACCGGGAATTGAAGCTTTCTTT
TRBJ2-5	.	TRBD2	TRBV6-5	CATWVERGGQETQYF	TGTGCCACCTGGGTGGAGCGGGGGGGTCAAGAGACCCAGTACTTC